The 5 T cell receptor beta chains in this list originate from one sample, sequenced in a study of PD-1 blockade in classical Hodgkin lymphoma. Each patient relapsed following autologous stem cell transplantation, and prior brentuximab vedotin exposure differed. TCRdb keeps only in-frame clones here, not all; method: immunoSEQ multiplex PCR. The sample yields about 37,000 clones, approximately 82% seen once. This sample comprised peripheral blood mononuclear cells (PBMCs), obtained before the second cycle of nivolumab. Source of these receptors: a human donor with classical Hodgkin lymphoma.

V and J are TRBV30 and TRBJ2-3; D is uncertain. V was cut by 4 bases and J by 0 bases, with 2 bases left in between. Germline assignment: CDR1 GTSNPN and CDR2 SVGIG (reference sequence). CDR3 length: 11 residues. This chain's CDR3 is CAWTSTDTQYF. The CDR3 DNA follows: TGTGCCTGGACTAGCACAGATACGCAGTATTTT.

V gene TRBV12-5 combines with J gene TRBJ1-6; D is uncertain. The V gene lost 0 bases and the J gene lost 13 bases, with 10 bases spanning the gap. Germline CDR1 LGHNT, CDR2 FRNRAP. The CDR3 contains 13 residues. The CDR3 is CASGLVRGEPLHF. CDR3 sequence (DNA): TGTGCTAGTGGTTTGGTTCGGGGTGAGCCCCTCCACTTT. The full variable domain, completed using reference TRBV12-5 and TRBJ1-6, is DARVTQTPRHKVTEMGQEVTMRCQPILGHNTVFWYRQTMMQGLELLAYFRNRAPLDDSGMPKDRFSAEMPDATLATLKIQPSEPRDSAVYFCASGLVRGEPLHFGNGTRLTVT.

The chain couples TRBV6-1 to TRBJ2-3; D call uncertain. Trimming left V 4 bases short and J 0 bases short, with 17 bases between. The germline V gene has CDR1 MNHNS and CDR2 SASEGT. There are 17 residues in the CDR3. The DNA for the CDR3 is TGTGCCAGCAGTGGGGTGGGCAAGTCGTCTAGCACAGATACGCAGTATTTT. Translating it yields CASSGVGKSSSTDTQYF.

CDR3 in amino acids: CASSLDSRTGETQYF. Here the CDR3 DNA reads TGTGCCAGCAGCTTGGATTCGAGAACGGGTGAGACCCAGTACTTC. J is TRBJ2-5 and V is TRBV7-2, with D unclear. CDR1 is SGHTA, CDR2 FQGNSA, per germline. Trimming removed 3 bases at V and 5 bases at J, with 16 bases between. This CDR3 region has 15 residues.

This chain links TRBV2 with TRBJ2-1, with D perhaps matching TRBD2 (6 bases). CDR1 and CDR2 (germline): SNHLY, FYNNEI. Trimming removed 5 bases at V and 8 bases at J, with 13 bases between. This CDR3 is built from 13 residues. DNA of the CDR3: TGTGCCAGCAGTTGGGGCAGGGAGGATGAGCAGTTCTTC. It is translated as CASSWGREDEQFF. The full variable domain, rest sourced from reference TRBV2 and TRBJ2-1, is EPEVTQTPSHQVTQMGQEVILRCVPISNHLYFYWYRQILGQKVEFLVSFYNNEISEKSEIFDDQFSVERPDGSNFTLKIRSTKLEDSAMYFCASSWGREDEQFFGPGTRLTVL.